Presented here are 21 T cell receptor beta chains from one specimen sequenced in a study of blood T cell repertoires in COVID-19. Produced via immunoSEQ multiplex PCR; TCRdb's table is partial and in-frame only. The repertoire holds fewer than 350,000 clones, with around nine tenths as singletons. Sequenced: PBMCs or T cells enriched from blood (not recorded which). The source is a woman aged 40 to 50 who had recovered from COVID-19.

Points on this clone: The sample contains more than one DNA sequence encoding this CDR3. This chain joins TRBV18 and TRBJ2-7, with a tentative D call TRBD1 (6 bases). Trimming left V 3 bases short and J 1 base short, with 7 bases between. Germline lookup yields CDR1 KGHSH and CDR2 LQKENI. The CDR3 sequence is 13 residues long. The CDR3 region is CASSPGQSYEQYF. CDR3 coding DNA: TGTGCCAGCTCACCCGGACAGTCCTACGAGCAGTACTTC.

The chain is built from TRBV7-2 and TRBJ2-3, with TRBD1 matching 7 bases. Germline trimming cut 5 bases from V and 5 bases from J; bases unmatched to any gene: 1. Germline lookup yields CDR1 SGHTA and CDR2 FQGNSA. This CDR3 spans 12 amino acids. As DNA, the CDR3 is TGTGCCAGCAGCCGGGACAGAGATACGCAGTATTTT. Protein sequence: CASSRDRDTQYF. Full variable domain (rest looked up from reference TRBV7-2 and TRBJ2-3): GAGVSQSPSNKVTEKGKDVELRCDPISGHTALYWYRQSLGQGLEFLIYFQGNSAPDKSGLPSDRFSAERTGGSVSTLTIQRTQQEDSAVYLCASSRDRDTQYFGPGTRLTVL.

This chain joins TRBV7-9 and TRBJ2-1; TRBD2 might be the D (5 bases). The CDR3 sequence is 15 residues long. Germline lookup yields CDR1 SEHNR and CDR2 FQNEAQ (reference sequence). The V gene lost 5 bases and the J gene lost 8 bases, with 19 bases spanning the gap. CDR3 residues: CASSPLAGPFDEQFF. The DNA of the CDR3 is TGTGCCAGCAGCCCTCTAGCTGGCCCGTTCGATGAGCAGTTCTTC.

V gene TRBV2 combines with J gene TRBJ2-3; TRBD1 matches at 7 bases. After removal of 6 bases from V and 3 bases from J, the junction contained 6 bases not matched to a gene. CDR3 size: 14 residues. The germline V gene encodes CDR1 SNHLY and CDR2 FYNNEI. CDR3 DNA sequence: TGTGCCAGCAGGAGGGGGCTGCGGACAGATACGCAGTATTTT. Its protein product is CASRRGLRTDTQYF.

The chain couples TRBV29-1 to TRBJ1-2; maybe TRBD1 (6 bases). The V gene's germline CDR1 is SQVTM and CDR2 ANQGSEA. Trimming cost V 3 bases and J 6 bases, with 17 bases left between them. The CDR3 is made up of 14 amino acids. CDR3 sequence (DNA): TGCAGCGTTGACGACACAGGGAAAGTCGATGGCTACACCTTC. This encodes CSVDDTGKVDGYTF.

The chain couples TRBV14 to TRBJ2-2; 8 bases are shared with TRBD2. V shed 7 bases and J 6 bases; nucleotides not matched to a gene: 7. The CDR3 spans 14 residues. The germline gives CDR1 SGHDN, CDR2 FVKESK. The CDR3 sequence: CASNSGTSSGELFF. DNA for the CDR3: TGTGCCAGCAACTCAGGGACTAGTTCCGGGGAGCTGTTTTTT.

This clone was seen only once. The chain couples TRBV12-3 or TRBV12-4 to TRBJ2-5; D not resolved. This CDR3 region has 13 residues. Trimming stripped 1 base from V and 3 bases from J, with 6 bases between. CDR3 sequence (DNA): TGTGCCAGCAGTTTAGGACAAGAAGAGACCCAGTACTTC. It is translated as CASSLGQEETQYF.

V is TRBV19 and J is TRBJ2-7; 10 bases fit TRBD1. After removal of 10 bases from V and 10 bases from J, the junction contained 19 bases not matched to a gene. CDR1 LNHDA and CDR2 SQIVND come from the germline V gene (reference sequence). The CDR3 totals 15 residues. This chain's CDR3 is CATGGRQGAFREQYF. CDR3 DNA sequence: TGTGCCACCGGAGGGCGACAGGGGGCTTTTCGCGAACAGTACTTC.

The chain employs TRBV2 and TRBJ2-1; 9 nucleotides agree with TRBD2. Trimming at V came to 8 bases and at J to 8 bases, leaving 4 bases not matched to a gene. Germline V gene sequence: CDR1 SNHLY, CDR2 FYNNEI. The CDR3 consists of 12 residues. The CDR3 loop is CASQTSGDEQFF. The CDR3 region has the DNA TGTGCCAGCCAGACTAGCGGAGATGAGCAGTTCTTC. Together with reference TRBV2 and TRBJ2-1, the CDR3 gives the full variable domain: EPEVTQTPSHQVTQMGQEVILRCVPISNHLYFYWYRQILGQKVEFLVSFYNNEISEKSEIFDDQFSVERPDGSNFTLKIRSTKLEDSAMYFCASQTSGDEQFFGPGTRLTVL.

The CDR3 region has the DNA TGTGCCAGCAGTTACGAGGCAACTAATGAAAAACTGTTTTTT. It is translated as CASSYEATNEKLFF. This rearrangement joins TRBV6-5 to TRBJ1-4; no clear D gene. The germline V and J ends were trimmed by 2 bases and 0 bases, with 4 bases remaining between them. Germline V CDR1 and CDR2: MNHEY, SVGAGI. The CDR3 is 14 residues long.

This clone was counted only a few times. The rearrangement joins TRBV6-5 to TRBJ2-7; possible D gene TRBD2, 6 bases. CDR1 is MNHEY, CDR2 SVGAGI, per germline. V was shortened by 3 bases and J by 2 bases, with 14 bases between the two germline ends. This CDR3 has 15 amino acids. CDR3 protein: CASSYTPPGAYEQYF. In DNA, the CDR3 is TGTGCCAGCAGTTATACACCCCCGGGGGCCTACGAGCAGTACTTC.

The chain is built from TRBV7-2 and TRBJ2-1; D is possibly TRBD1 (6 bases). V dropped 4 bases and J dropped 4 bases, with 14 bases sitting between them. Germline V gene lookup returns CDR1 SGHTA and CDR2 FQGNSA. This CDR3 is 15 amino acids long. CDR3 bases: TGTGCCAGCAGCTCCGATTGGGACAAGTACAATGAGCAGTTCTTC. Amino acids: CASSSDWDKYNEQFF.

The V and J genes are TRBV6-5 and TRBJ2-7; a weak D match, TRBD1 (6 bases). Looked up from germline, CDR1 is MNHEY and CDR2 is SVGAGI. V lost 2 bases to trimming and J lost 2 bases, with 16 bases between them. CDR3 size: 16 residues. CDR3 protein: CASSYGHPGTPYEQYF. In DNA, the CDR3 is TGTGCCAGCAGTTACGGACACCCCGGGACACCCTACGAGCAGTACTTC.

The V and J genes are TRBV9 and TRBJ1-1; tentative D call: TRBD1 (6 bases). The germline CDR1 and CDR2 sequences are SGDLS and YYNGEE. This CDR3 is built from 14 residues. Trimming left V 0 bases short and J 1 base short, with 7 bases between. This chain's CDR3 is CASSVGTANTEAFF. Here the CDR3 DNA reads TGTGCCAGCAGCGTAGGGACAGCGAACACTGAAGCTTTCTTT.

CDR3 bases: TGTGCCAGCAGCCCCGAAGGACTAGCGGGAACCGAGCAGTACTTC. It yields the protein CASSPEGLAGTEQYF. The genes are TRBV5-4 and TRBJ2-7; 12 positions agree with TRBD2. Trimming cost V 4 bases and J 6 bases; bases outside gene matches: 8. The CDR3 covers 15 residues. The V gene's germline CDR1 is SGHNT and CDR2 YYREEE (reference sequence).

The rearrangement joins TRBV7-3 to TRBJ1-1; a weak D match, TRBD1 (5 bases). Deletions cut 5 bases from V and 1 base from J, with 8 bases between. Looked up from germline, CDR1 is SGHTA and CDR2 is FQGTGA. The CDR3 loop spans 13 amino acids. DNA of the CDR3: TGTGCCAGCAGCCAGACAGAGAACACTGAAGCTTTCTTT. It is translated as CASSQTENTEAFF. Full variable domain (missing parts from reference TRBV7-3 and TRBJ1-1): GAGVSQTPSNKVTEKGKYVELRCDPISGHTALYWYRQSLGQGPEFLIYFQGTGAADDSGLPNDRFFAVRPEGSVSTLKIQRTERGDSAVYLCASSQTENTEAFFGQGTRLTVV.

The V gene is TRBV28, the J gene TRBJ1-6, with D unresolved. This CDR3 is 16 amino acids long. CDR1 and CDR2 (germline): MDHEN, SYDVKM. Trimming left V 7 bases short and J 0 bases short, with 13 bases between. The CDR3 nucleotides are TGTGCCAGCACCCCGGAGAAAAGCTCCTATAATTCACCCCTCCACTTT. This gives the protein CASTPEKSSYNSPLHF.

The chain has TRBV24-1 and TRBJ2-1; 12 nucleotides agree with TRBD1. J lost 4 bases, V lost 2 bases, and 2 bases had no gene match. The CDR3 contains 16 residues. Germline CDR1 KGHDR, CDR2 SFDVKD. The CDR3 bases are TGTGCCACCAGTGATTCGGGACAGGGGGCATACAATGAGCAGTTCTTC. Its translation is CATSDSGQGAYNEQFF.

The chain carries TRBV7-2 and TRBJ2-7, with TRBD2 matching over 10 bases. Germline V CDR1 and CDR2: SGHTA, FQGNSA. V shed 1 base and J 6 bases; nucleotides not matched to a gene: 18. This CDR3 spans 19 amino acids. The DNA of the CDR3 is TGTGCCAGCAGCTTAGGGTTGGGTAGCGGGAGGCCAAGGGGCGGCGAGCAGTACTTC. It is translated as CASSLGLGSGRPRGGEQYF.

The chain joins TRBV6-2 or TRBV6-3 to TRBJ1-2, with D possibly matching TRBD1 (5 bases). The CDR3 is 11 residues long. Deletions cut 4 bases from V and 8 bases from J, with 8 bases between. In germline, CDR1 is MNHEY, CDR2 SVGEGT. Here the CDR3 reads CASSSQAGYTF. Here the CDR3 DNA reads TGTGCCAGCAGTTCACAGGCGGGCTACACCTTC.

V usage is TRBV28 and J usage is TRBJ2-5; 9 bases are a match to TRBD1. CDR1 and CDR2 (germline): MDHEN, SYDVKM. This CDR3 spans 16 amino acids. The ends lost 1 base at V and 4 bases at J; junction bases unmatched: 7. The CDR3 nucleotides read TGTGCCAGCAGTTTATACCGGGACAGGGTACGAGAGACCCAGTACTTC. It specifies CASSLYRDRVRETQYF. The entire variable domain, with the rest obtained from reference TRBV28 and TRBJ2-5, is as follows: DVKVTQSSRYLVKRTGEKVFLECVQDMDHENMFWYRQDPGLGLRLIYFSYDVKMKEKGDIPEGYSVSREKKERFSLILESASTNQTSMYLCASSLYRDRVRETQYFGPGTRLLVL.